This TCR beta chain was recovered during a study of long-term antiretroviral therapy in people with HIV. Whole-study results and caveats: Controls showed broader CDR3 length ranges than did the HIV repertoires. Repertoire dominance by clones expanded before ART was seen at all time points. Collection of the blood, which took place between the mid-2000s and the late 2010s, possibly occurred under older ART regimens.

Version v3.0 of the immunoSEQ assay ran at survey level. Some clones are missing from TCRdb's copy, which holds only in-frame ones; the method was immunoSEQ multiplex PCR. The sample shows 20,000 to 25,000 clones, around four fifths of them seen only once. The V and J ends lost 4 bases and 0 bases respectively, with 13 bases between them. This CDR3 has 15 amino acids. Germline lookup yields CDR1 SGDLS and CDR2 YYNGEE. As for this clone: Its cognate antigen is unknown.

Inclusion required at least two post-ART and at least one pre-ART PBMC samples. The chain is built from TRBV9 and TRBJ1-1; D unclear. This specimen was unsorted PBMCs, taken 1.2 years after starting antiretroviral therapy. This receptor was identified in a middle-aged woman with HIV. In DNA form, the CDR3 reads TGTGCCAGCAGCCGTAGGAGGATTTTGAACACTGAAGCTTTCTTT. Translated: CASSRRRILNTEAFF.